This entry lists 5 T cell receptor beta chains sequenced from one sample in a study of T cell changes during pregnancy in multiple sclerosis. Libraries were prepared by immunoSEQ multiplex PCR; TCRdb keeps only in-frame clonotypes and omits some of them. The sample shows 40,000 to 45,000 clones, over 80% of them seen only once. The sequenced sample consisted of peripheral blood. Receptors originate from a female donor with multiple sclerosis, enrolled in a pregnancy study.

The chain employs TRBV6-6 and TRBJ2-1, with 12 bases lining up with TRBD2. The CDR3 contains 15 residues. V lost 6 bases to trimming and J lost 8 bases; unmatched junction nucleotides: 8. Per germline, CDR1 MNHNY and CDR2 SVGAGI (reference sequence). The CDR3 loop reads CASSLGLAGSHEQFF. In DNA, the CDR3 is TGTGCCAGCAGCTTAGGACTAGCGGGATCCCATGAGCAGTTCTTC.

The rearrangement links TRBV5-6 to TRBJ2-3; TRBD1 is a possible D gene (5 bases). Trimming took 4 bases from V and 10 from J, leaving 13 bases between them. The CDR3 has 12 residues. CDR1 and CDR2 (germline): SGHDT, YYEEEE. In DNA, the CDR3 is TGTGCCAGCAGCCCCTACAAAGGGGCGCAGTATTTT. Its protein product is CASSPYKGAQYF. Together with reference TRBV5-6 and TRBJ2-3, the CDR3 gives the full variable domain: DAGVTQSPTHLIKTRGQQVTLRCSPKSGHDTVSWYQQALGQGPQFIFQYYEEEERQRGNFPDRFSGHQFPNYSSELNVNALLLGDSALYLCASSPYKGAQYFGPGTRLTVL.

V gene TRBV10-3 combines with J gene TRBJ2-3, with 13 bases identical to TRBD2. The ends lost 3 bases at V and 4 bases at J; junction bases unmatched: 4. This CDR3 contains 16 residues. The germline V gene encodes CDR1 ENHRY and CDR2 SYGVKD. CDR3 DNA sequence: TGTGCCATCAGTGACCGGACTAGCGGGAGCCCAGATACGCAGTATTTT. Translating gives CAISDRTSGSPDTQYF.

The chain carries TRBV6-1 and TRBJ2-5, with D possibly called TRBD1 or TRBD2 (7 bases each). V was clipped by 6 bases and J by 3 bases, with 11 bases between them. Germline V gives CDR1 MNHNS, CDR2 SASEGT. This CDR3 is built from 13 residues. The CDR3 reads CASRGGGEETQYF. Here the CDR3 DNA reads TGTGCCAGCAGGGGAGGGGGCGAAGAGACCCAGTACTTC.

The chain employs TRBV30 and TRBJ2-2; 8 nucleotides agree with TRBD1. Germline V gives CDR1 GTSNPN, CDR2 SVGIG (reference sequence). Germline trimming cut 0 bases from V and 3 bases from J; bases unmatched to any gene: 3. The CDR3 consists of 15 residues. The CDR3 region is CAWSVLDRDTGELFF. CDR3 coding DNA: TGTGCCTGGAGTGTACTGGACAGGGACACCGGGGAGCTGTTTTTT.